Described below is a single T cell receptor beta chain sequence and its context. Its target is unknown. The assay was immunoSEQ multiplex PCR, and TCRdb's table has in-frame clones only and misses some. The table includes about 220,000 clones, 88% detected once. This sample was taken from a study of cytomegalovirus exposure and HLA in healthy donors. Study-level findings and limits: The study flagged fewer than 200 TCR beta chains as cytomegalovirus-associated. The CMV antigen specificity of three CMV-associated chains was confirmed through in vitro analysis.

Trimming took off 4 bases at V and 6 bases at J, with 13 bases between the two ends. CDR1 is MNHEY, CDR2 SVGAGI, per germline. CDR3 size: 13 residues. Sequencing used PBMCs. This clonotype was obtained from a woman between 18 and 29 years old in good health and CMV-seronegative. This rearrangement joins TRBV6-5 to TRBJ2-7, with D tentatively TRBD1 (5 bases). CDR3 nucleotide sequence: TGTGCCAGCAGTTTAGCAGGGTCGCGCGAGCAGTACTTC. Amino acid sequence: CASSLAGSREQYF.